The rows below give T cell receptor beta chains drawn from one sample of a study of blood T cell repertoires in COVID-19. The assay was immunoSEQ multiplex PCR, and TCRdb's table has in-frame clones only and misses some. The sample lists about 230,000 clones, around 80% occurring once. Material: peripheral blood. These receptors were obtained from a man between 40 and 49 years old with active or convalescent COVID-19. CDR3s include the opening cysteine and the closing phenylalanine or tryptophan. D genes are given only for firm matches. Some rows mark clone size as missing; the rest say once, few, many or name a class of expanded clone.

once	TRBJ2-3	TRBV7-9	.	TGTGCCAGCAGATTGACAGGTACAGATACGCAGTATTTT	CASRLTGTDTQYF
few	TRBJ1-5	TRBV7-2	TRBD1	TGTGCCAGCAGCCCGCTGGGACAGGGAAGTCAGCCCCAGCATTTT	CASSPLGQGSQPQHF
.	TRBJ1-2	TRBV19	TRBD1	TGTGCCAGTAGTGATAGACAGGGTCCTTACACCTTC	CASSDRQGPYTF
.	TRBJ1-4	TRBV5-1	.	TGCGCCAGCAGCGCCGGGAATGAAAAACTGTTTTTT	CASSAGNEKLFF
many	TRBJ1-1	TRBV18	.	TGTGCCAGCTCACCGAGGACATCAGAAGCCACTGAAGCTTTCTTT	CASSPRTSEATEAFF
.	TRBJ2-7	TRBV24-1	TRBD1	TGTGCCACCAGTGACCCGGGACAGGGTAGTTTAACCCGCAACTACGAGCAGTACTTC	CATSDPGQGSLTRNYEQYF
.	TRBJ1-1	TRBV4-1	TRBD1	TGCGCCAGCAGCCACTTACAGGGGGCTACTGAAGCTTTCTTT	CASSHLQGATEAFF
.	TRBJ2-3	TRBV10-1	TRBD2	TGCGCCAGCAGTGGTTCTAGCGGCCGCACAGATACGCAGTATTTT	CASSGSSGRTDTQYF
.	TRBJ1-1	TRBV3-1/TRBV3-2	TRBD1	TGTGCCAGCAGCCAAGAACGGGACAGGGGCCCAGTCACTGAAGCTTTCTTT	CASSQERDRGPVTEAFF
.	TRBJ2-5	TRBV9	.	TGTGCCAGCAGCGTAGAACAGGGCGAACAGACCCAGTACTTC	CASSVEQGEQTQYF
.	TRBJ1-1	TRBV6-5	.	TGTGCCAGCAGTCCTGACAGGTTTGAAGCTTTCTTT	CASSPDRFEAFF
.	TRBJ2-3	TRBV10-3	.	TGTGCCATCAGTGCATCAGATACGCAGTATTTT	CAISASDTQYF
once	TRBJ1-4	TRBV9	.	TGTGCCAGCAGCGTAGACCAGGGCCCCGAAAAACTGTTTTTT	CASSVDQGPEKLFF
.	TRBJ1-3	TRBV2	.	TGTGCCAGCAGTGAGCCAGGGTACCAATCTGGAAACACCATATATTTT	CASSEPGYQSGNTIYF
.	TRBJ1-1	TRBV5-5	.	TGTGCCAGCAGCCAGGCAGCAGGCACTGAAGCTTTCTTT	CASSQAAGTEAFF
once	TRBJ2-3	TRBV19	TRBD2	TGTGCCAGCGCATGGCGGGAGATAGGAGATACGCAGTATTTT	CASAWREIGDTQYF
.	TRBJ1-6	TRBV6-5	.	TGTGCCAGCAGCAGAGGCGAAGTAAGATCACCCCTCCACTTT	CASSRGEVRSPLHF
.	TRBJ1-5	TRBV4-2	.	TGTGCCAGCGCAATCGGTCAGGGGTCAGGCCAGCCCCAGCATTTT	CASAIGQGSGQPQHF
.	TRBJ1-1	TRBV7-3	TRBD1	TGTGCCAGCAGTTCCGACAGGGGGCAAGTCTTGGGGAACACTGAAGCTTTCTTT	CASSSDRGQVLGNTEAFF
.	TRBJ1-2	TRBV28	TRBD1	TGTGCCAGTGATAGGGGGCAGTTCTATGGCTACACCTTC	CASDRGQFYGYTF
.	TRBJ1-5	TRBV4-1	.	TGCGCCAGCAGCCAAGGGGGGGTGAACAATCAGCCCCAGCATTTT	CASSQGGVNNQPQHF
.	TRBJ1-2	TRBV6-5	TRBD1	TGTGCCAGCAGATTACAGGGGACCTATGGCTACACCTTC	CASRLQGTYGYTF
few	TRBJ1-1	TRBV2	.	TGTGCCAGCAGTGTGAGGACTATGAACACTGAAGCTTTCTTT	CASSVRTMNTEAFF
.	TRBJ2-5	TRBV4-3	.	TGCGCCAGCAGCCAAGATCTCGCGCCCCGCCAAGAGACCCAGTACTTC	CASSQDLAPRQETQYF
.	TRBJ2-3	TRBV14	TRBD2	TGTGCCAGCAGCCAAGTAAGCGGGAGGCCAGATACGCAGTATTTT	CASSQVSGRPDTQYF
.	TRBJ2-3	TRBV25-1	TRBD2	TGTGCCAGCAGTGGTTTAGCGGGGGGGCCTCGCACAGATACGCAGTATTTT	CASSGLAGGPRTDTQYF
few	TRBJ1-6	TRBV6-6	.	TGTGCCAGCAGATCCCCGATCGGGGTGGATTCACCCCTCCACTTT	CASRSPIGVDSPLHF
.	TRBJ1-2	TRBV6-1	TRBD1	TGTGCCAGCAGTGAGTTGACAGGGCCAAACTATGGCTACACCTTC	CASSELTGPNYGYTF
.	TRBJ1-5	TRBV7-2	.	TGTGCCAGCAGCTTCAGGGTGCGCCAGCCCCAGCATTTT	CASSFRVRQPQHF
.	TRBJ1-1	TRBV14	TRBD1	TGTGCCAGCAGCCAAGGGCTCAGGGGGTCTCTGAACACTGAAGCTTTCTTT	CASSQGLRGSLNTEAFF
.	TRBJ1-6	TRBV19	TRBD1	TGTGCCAGTAGTACCGAGGGACAGGGGACTTCACCCCTCCACTTT	CASSTEGQGTSPLHF
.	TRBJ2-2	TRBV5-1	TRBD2	TGCGCCAGCAGCGAGGGACTAGCGGGAGCTGGGGAGCTGTTTTTT	CASSEGLAGAGELFF
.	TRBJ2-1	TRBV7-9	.	TGTGCCAGCAGCTTAGTCCATGAGTTCCATGAGCAGTTCTTC	CASSLVHEFHEQFF
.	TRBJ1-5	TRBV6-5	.	TGTGCCAGCAGCGGACAGTCGATCTCCCTTCAGCCCCAGCATTTT	CASSGQSISLQPQHF
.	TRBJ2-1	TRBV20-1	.	TGCAGTGCTAGTGAACGGGGGGCATACAATGAGCAGTTCTTC	CSASERGAYNEQFF
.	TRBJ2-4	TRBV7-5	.	TGTGCCAGAAGCTCAACATTGTCTTTAGCCAAAAACATTCAGTACTTC	CARSSTLSLAKNIQYF
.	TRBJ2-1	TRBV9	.	TGTGCCAGCGGGCAGGACACCTACAATGAGCAGTTCTTC	CASGQDTYNEQFF
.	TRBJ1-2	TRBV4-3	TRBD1	TGCGCCAGCAGCCAGGGAGGGACAGGGCTTGATTATGGCTACACCTTC	CASSQGGTGLDYGYTF
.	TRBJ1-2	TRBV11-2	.	TGTGCCAGCACCCTAGGCCCCCGTGGTGGCTACACCTTC	CASTLGPRGGYTF
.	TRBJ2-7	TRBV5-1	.	TGCGCCAGCAGCTTGGAACAGGGCTCCTACTACGAGCAGTACTTC	CASSLEQGSYYEQYF
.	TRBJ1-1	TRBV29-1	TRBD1	TGCAGCGTTGAGAAGGGGGCGAGCACTGAAGCTTTCTTT	CSVEKGASTEAFF
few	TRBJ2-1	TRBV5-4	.	TGTGCCAGCAGCTTGGGGGCCTCTTCAAGCTCCTACAATGAGCAGTTCTTC	CASSLGASSSSYNEQFF
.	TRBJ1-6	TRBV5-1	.	TGCGCCAGCAGCTTAGAACAGTCTAATTCACCCCTCCACTTT	CASSLEQSNSPLHF
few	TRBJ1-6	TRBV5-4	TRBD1	TGTGCCAGCAGCTTGACCGGGACAGGGTTATCACCCCTCCACTTT	CASSLTGTGLSPLHF
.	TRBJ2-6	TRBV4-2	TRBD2	TGTGCCAGCAGCCAAGATGGGGGGGAAGTCCTGACTTTC	CASSQDGGEVLTF
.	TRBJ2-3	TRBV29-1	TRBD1	TGCAGCGTGGGGACAGGGGGCAGGGATACGCAGTATTTT	CSVGTGGRDTQYF
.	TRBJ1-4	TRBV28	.	TGTGCCAGCAGCCAACCGGGCAGGGCGAATGAAAAACTGTTTTTT	CASSQPGRANEKLFF
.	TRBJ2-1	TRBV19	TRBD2	TGTGCCAGTAGTCTGTCTAGCGGGAGGGTTTACAATGAGCAGTTCTTC	CASSLSSGRVYNEQFF
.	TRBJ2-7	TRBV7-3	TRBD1	TGTGCCAGCAGCCGGACAGGGTTTGACGAGCAGTACTTC	CASSRTGFDEQYF
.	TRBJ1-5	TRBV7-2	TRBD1	TGTGCCAGCAGCTCCCTACCGGGACAGATTAATCAGCCCCAGCATTTT	CASSSLPGQINQPQHF
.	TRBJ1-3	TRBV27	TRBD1	TGTGCCAGCAGTCGACAGGGGGTTACTGATAGTGGAAACACCATATATTTT	CASSRQGVTDSGNTIYF
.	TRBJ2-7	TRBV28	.	TGTGCCAGCAGCCTAACAGGGATCCGTTCCTACGAGCAGTACTTC	CASSLTGIRSYEQYF
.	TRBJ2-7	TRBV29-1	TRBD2	TGCAGCGTAGCGGGAGGGAGGGCCTACGAGCAGTACTTC	CSVAGGRAYEQYF
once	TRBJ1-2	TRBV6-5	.	TGTGCCAGCAGAGAGACGGTAGCAAATGGCTACACCTTC	CASRETVANGYTF
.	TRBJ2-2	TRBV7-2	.	TGTGCCAGCAGTCGGGACTTCAACACCGGGGAGCTGTTTTTT	CASSRDFNTGELFF
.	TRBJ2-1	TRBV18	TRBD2	TGTGCCAGCTCACCACTCACCCAACTAGCGCTAAGCTCCTACAATGAGCAGTTCTTC	CASSPLTQLALSSYNEQFF